Below, one TCR beta chain is given with its context. Next came a second PCR, run for about 6 to 11 cycles, which used a sample-barcoded 5' primer along with a J-beta primer mix. TCRdb recomputed calls from the 5' RACE reads with MiXCR, one row per CDR3 protein. The sample includes about 1.5 million distinct CDR3 sequences, roughly two fifths of them seen just once. This entry belongs to a study of blood T cells in healthy people across ages. CDR1 is KGHSH and CDR2 is LQKENI in the germline V gene. V lost 2 bases, J lost 2 bases, and 18 bases lay in between. The CDR3 has 17 residues. The sequencing sample was made of blood. The chain uses TRBV18 and TRBJ1-2; tentatively, D is TRBD1 (6 bases). The TCR sequence derives from a woman between 18 and 29 years old in good health. CDR3 bases: TGTGCCAGCTCACCAATTTCTGTACAGGGTGCGAACTATGGCTACACCTTC. It specifies CASSPISVQGANYGYTF.